A single sample gave rise to the 26 T cell receptor beta chains below, sequenced in a study of beta chain features in type 1 diabetes. The entirety of the isolated RNA underwent reverse transcription, so expressed TCRB transcripts were sequenced. Here immunoSEQ multiplex PCR was the method, and the copy in TCRdb shows in-frame clones only, minus some. The top ten hold 2% to 2.5% of the sample, which has 160,000 or so clones, roughly 9.1% seen once. Sequencing input: central memory CD4+ T cells from blood. All receptors derive from a young woman in good health.

V is TRBV2 and J is TRBJ1-5, with TRBD1 as a possible D gene (6 bases). The germline CDR1 and CDR2 sequences are SNHLY and FYNNEI. This CDR3 spans 15 amino acids. Trimming pared 6 bases from V and 0 bases from J, leaving 12 bases between. The CDR3: CASSMDSNSNQPQHF. In DNA form, the CDR3 reads TGTGCCAGCAGCATGGACAGCAATAGCAATCAGCCCCAGCATTTT.

This clone turned up a few times. It is likely a read error: a sequence one base away is far more abundant. This chain connects TRBV11-2 to TRBJ2-4; D gene uncertain. Trimming left V 5 bases short and J 2 bases short, with 19 bases between. Looked up from germline, CDR1 is SGHAT and CDR2 is FQNNGV. The CDR3 loop spans 17 amino acids. The chain's CDR3 is CASSQVDMGFTKNIQYF. In DNA, the CDR3 is TGTGCCAGCAGCCAAGTCGATATGGGCTTTACCAAAAACATTCAGTACTTC.

In its sample, this clone was seen a few times. The gene calls are TRBV5-5 and TRBJ2-1; 9 bases fit TRBD1. The CDR3 is 15 amino acids. From germline, CDR1 is SGHKS and CDR2 YYEKEE (reference sequence). V trimming: 4 bases; J trimming: 7 bases; junction bases outside the gene matches: 9. CDR3 amino acids: CASSRGQGGLNEQFF. The CDR3 DNA reads TGTGCCAGCAGCAGGGGACAGGGTGGTTTGAATGAGCAGTTCTTC.

This clone appeared a few times. This chain joins TRBV6-5 and TRBJ1-2; D is possibly TRBD1 (5 bases). The germline gives CDR1 MNHEY, CDR2 SVGAGI. This CDR3 region has 14 residues. V lost 0 bases, J lost 4 bases, and 9 bases lay in between. The CDR3 region has the DNA TGTGCCAGCAGTTACTCAAGCAGGGTCTATGGCTACACCTTC. It specifies CASSYSSRVYGYTF.

Turning to this clone: At one boundary the junction diverges from the germline segment, which might be a read error. The V and J genes are TRBV12-5 and TRBJ2-1, with TRBD2 identical over 9 bases. The CDR3 covers 11 residues. Germline loops: CDR1 LGHNT, CDR2 FRNRAP. This CDR3 is CASGLIQREVF. In nucleotides, the CDR3 is TGTGCTAGTGGTTTGATCCAGCGGGAGGTCTTC.

This clone was recorded a few times. The chain employs TRBV7-2 and TRBJ2-6, with D possibly being TRBD2 (6 bases). Germline V gene data show CDR1 as SGHTA and CDR2 as FQGNSA. The CDR3 has 19 amino acids. The V and J ends lost 3 bases and 0 bases respectively, with 18 bases between them. Here the CDR3 reads CASSFTVPGEPSGANVLTF. In DNA form, the CDR3 reads TGTGCCAGCAGCTTCACAGTACCGGGGGAGCCCTCTGGGGCCAACGTCCTGACTTTC. Drawing the rest from reference TRBV7-2 and TRBJ2-6, the complete variable domain is GAGVSQSPSNKVTEKGKDVELRCDPISGHTALYWYRQSLGQGLEFLIYFQGNSAPDKSGLPSDRFSAERTGGSVSTLTIQRTQQEDSAVYLCASSFTVPGEPSGANVLTFGAGSRLTVL.

V and J are TRBV5-4 and TRBJ1-2; D gene uncertain. This CDR3 has 13 residues. The V gene's germline CDR1 is SGHNT and CDR2 YYREEE (reference sequence). Trimming stripped 0 bases from V and 4 bases from J, with 7 bases between. In DNA, the CDR3 is TGTGCCAGCAGCTTGGGGGCAGCCTATGGCTACACCTTC. Protein sequence: CASSLGAAYGYTF. The full variable domain, rest sourced from reference TRBV5-4 and TRBJ1-2, is ETGVTQSPTHLIKTRGQQVTLRCSSQSGHNTVSWYQQALGQGPQFIFQYYREEENGRGNFPPRFSGLQFPNYSSELNVNALELDDSALYLCASSLGAAYGYTFGSGTRLTVV.

This clone was picked up a small number of times. V usage is TRBV19 and J usage is TRBJ2-3; TRBD2 matches at 10 bases. V gave up 7 bases and J gave up 4 bases; unmatched junction bases: 5. Germline assignment: CDR1 LNHDA and CDR2 SQIVND (reference sequence). This CDR3 spans 14 amino acids. CDR3 sequence reads: CASKREGRADTQYF. DNA of the CDR3: TGTGCCAGTAAGCGGGAGGGCCGCGCAGATACGCAGTATTTT.

This clone was detected a few times. The rearrangement links TRBV28 to TRBJ1-1, with D possibly matching TRBD1 (6 bases). There are 15 residues in the CDR3. V lost 5 bases and J 5 bases, leaving 18 bases between the germline ends. Germline assignment: CDR1 MDHEN and CDR2 SYDVKM. CDR3 region: CASSPRGGGDTEAFF. Written as DNA, the CDR3 is TGTGCCAGCAGTCCCCGGGGAGGGGGAGATACTGAAGCTTTCTTT. The full variable domain, in which reference TRBV28 and TRBJ1-1 provide the parts outside the CDR3, is DVKVTQSSRYLVKRTGEKVFLECVQDMDHENMFWYRQDPGLGLRLIYFSYDVKMKEKGDIPEGYSVSREKKERFSLILESASTNQTSMYLCASSPRGGGDTEAFFGQGTRLTVV.

This clone was counted only a few times. The CDR3 DNA reads as TGCGCCAAAACACAGGGGGCGAGGTGTAAAGGCACTGAAGCTTTCTTT. This gives the protein CAKTQGARCKGTEAFF. This chain connects TRBV5-1 to TRBJ1-1; 9 positions agree with TRBD1. CDR1 and CDR2 (germline): SGHRS, YFSETQ. J lost 4 bases, V lost 9 bases, and 16 bases had no gene match. The CDR3 is 16 amino acids.

This clone turned up a few times. CDR3: CASSQGGVNEQFF. In DNA form, the CDR3 reads TGTGCCAGCAGCCAAGGCGGGGTCAATGAGCAGTTCTTC. This chain links TRBV4-2 with TRBJ2-1, with D possibly being TRBD2 (6 bases). CDR1 and CDR2 (germline): LGHNA, YNFKEQ. Deletions cut 1 base from V and 6 bases from J, with 7 bases between. This CDR3 region has 13 residues.

The chain recombines TRBV30 with TRBJ1-5, with 10 positions matching TRBD1. V gave up 1 base and J gave up 2 bases; unmatched junction bases: 11. This CDR3 is built from 18 residues. Germline CDR1 and CDR2: GTSNPN and SVGIG (reference sequence). The CDR3 nucleotides read TGTGCCTGGAGTGCCCCGGGACAGGGGATAATTGGCAATCAGCCCCAGCATTTT. It specifies CAWSAPGQGIIGNQPQHF.

V is TRBV11-2 and J is TRBJ2-7; 8 nucleotides align to TRBD2. V lost 4 bases and J lost 2; bases outside the gene matches: 10. The CDR3 is 16 residues long. Germline CDR1 SGHAT, CDR2 FQNNGV. The CDR3, as DNA: TGTGCCAGCAGCTCCAGCGGGGGACTCTCGCCCTACGAGCAGTACTTC. Its protein product is CASSSSGGLSPYEQYF.

This clone was counted between two and nine times. The genes are TRBV19 and TRBJ2-4, with a tentative D call TRBD2 (5 bases). V lost 8 bases and J lost 2, with 16 bases in between. Germline V gene sequence: CDR1 LNHDA, CDR2 SQIVND (reference sequence). This CDR3 contains 15 residues. In DNA, the CDR3 is TGTGCCAGTCGCGCCGACGGCGGGCCCAAAAACATTCAGTACTTC. As protein: CASRADGGPKNIQYF.

This clone was recorded a few times. The sample carries other DNA sequences with the same CDR3. The rearrangement links TRBV7-2 to TRBJ1-2; a possible D gene is TRBD1 (6 bases). The CDR3 spans 13 residues. Germline V CDR1 and CDR2: SGHTA, FQGNSA. V lost 5 bases and J 2 bases, leaving 9 bases between the germline ends. In nucleotides, the CDR3 is TGTGCCAGCAGCGTCGGACAGAACTATGGCTACACCTTC. Its protein product is CASSVGQNYGYTF.

The chain has TRBV9 and TRBJ2-7, with 7 bases that match TRBD2. V was pared by 0 bases and J by 7 bases, with 13 bases of the junction left unmatched. The CDR3 is made up of 16 amino acids. Looked up from germline, CDR1 is SGDLS and CDR2 is YYNGEE. CDR3 region: CASSVEAGPSLGEQYF. The CDR3 region has the DNA TGTGCCAGCAGCGTAGAAGCGGGACCCTCTTTGGGAGAGCAGTACTTC.

This chain uses TRBV7-9 with TRBJ2-2, with D perhaps matching TRBD2 (5 bases). The CDR3 is 17 amino acids. CDR1 SEHNR and CDR2 FQNEAQ come from the germline V gene (reference sequence). The V gene lost 4 bases and the J gene lost 2 bases, with 17 bases spanning the gap. The CDR3 spells CASSSRERALNTGELFF. The CDR3 region has the DNA TGTGCCAGCAGCTCAAGGGAGAGGGCGCTCAACACCGGGGAGCTGTTTTTT. Complete variable domain (other parts from reference TRBV7-9 and TRBJ2-2): DTGVSQNPRHKITKRGQNVTFRCDPISEHNRLYWYRQTLGQGPEFLTYFQNEAQLEKSRLLSDRFSAERPKGSFSTLEIQRTEQGDSAMYLCASSSRERALNTGELFFGEGSRLTVL.

This clone was detected ten times or more. This CDR3 is CASSPRGAVHEQYF. Here the CDR3 DNA reads TGCGCCAGCAGCCCTCGTGGGGCGGTACACGAGCAGTACTTC. This rearrangement joins TRBV5-1 to TRBJ2-7, with D perhaps TRBD1 (5 bases). The CDR3 spans 14 residues. Germline V gene sequence: CDR1 SGHRS, CDR2 YFSETQ. V lost 4 bases to trimming and J lost 5 bases, with 16 bases between them.

This rearrangement joins TRBV7-9 to TRBJ2-1; the D is unclear. V lost 5 bases, J lost 8 bases, and 7 bases lay in between. This CDR3 comprises 11 residues. Germline-derived CDR1 and CDR2 are SEHNR and FQNEAQ (reference sequence). CDR3 in DNA: TGTGCCAGCAGCGCCAGCGATGAGCAGTTCTTC. Translating it yields CASSASDEQFF.

The sample holds a few counts of this clone. In DNA, the CDR3 is TGTGCCAGCAGCGTAGACCGCGACCAAGAGACCCAGTACTTC. Translated, it gives CASSVDRDQETQYF. V usage is TRBV9 and J usage is TRBJ2-5; D ambiguous. The CDR3 is 14 amino acids. Germline values: CDR1 SGDLS, CDR2 YYNGEE. Trimming removed 0 bases at V and 0 bases at J, with 6 bases between.

The chain recombines TRBV6-5 with TRBJ2-7, with TRBD1 identical over 12 bases. In germline, CDR1 is MNHEY, CDR2 SVGAGI. With 4 bases clipped from V and 5 bases from J, the junction kept 6 bases outside the gene matches. This CDR3 has 15 residues. The CDR3: CASSSSGTGGDEQYF. The CDR3 DNA reads as TGTGCCAGCAGTTCTTCCGGGACAGGGGGCGACGAGCAGTACTTC.

This clone came up a few times. As DNA, the CDR3 is TGCGCCAGCAGCTCGACAGGGGGGGTGGGCACAGATACGCAGTATTTT. Translation gives CASSSTGGVGTDTQYF. The chain links TRBV5-1 to TRBJ2-3, with 9 bases matching TRBD1. The germline CDR1 and CDR2 sequences are SGHRS and YFSETQ. There are 16 residues in the CDR3. The ends lost 3 bases at V and 1 base at J; junction bases unmatched: 6.

This chain uses TRBV18 with TRBJ2-1; 10 bases are a match to TRBD1. Germline CDR1 reads KGHSH; CDR2 reads LQKENI. CDR3 size: 16 residues. V dropped 4 bases and J dropped 6; count of bases not matched to a gene: 9. The CDR3 loop reads CASSLRTGGVRNEQFF. Here the CDR3 DNA reads TGTGCCAGCTCACTGAGGACAGGGGGGGTTCGCAATGAGCAGTTCTTC.

This clone was seen at least ten times. The chain carries TRBV7-9 and TRBJ2-1; 7 bases are shared with TRBD2. The CDR3 loop spans 13 amino acids. Unmatched junction bases numbered 10, after V lost 5 bases and J lost 12 bases. The germline V gene encodes CDR1 SEHNR and CDR2 FQNEAQ (reference sequence). For the CDR3, the DNA is TGTGCCAGCAGCGGCGGCCCGGGAGGTGGGCAGTTCTTC. It yields the protein CASSGGPGGGQFF.

This clone appeared a few times. V is TRBV6-5 and J is TRBJ1-5; D unclear. CDR1 and CDR2 from the germline V gene are MNHEY and SVGAGI. CDR3 length equals 13 residues. The V end lost 2 bases, the J end lost 4 bases, and 6 bases lay between the germline ends. CDR3 DNA: TGTGCCAGCAGTTACACGAGAAATCAGCCCCAGCATTTT. It codes for CASSYTRNQPQHF.

The V and J genes are TRBV30 and TRBJ2-6; TRBD1 agrees at 9 bases. The CDR3 consists of 17 residues. The ends lost 5 bases at V and 3 bases at J; junction bases unmatched: 11. Per germline, CDR1 GTSNPN and CDR2 SVGIG (reference sequence). The DNA of the CDR3 is TGTGCCTGGGGTATCGGGACAGGGTATGGTGGGGCCAACGTCCTGACTTTC. This sequence encodes CAWGIGTGYGGANVLTF.